This T cell receptor beta chain came from a study of blood T cell repertoires in COVID-19. Study-wide context: The origin of the acute and convalescent COVID-19 samples was the United States, Italy and Spain. T cells, B-cell-depleted T cells, or PBMCs provided the cDNA or gDNA that served as material.

Study processing details: Nucleated cell counts were estimated from reference gene primer amplification. Profiled with immunoSEQ multiplex PCR; TCRdb holds only in-frame clones, not every one. From that table come the V and J calls and clone size; the DNA was used to work out D and trimming. In the table there are a few hundred thousand clones, around 87% of which are singletons. This clone appeared once. The V end lost 5 bases, the J end lost 7 bases, and 12 bases lay between the germline ends. Germline CDR1 SGHTA, CDR2 FQGNSA. CDR3 size: 14 residues. Sample: peripheral blood. The chain employs TRBV7-2 and TRBJ1-6; tentative D call: TRBD1 (6 bases). The sequence was collected from a woman aged 45 to 65 who had recovered from COVID-19. The CDR3 sequence: CASSMGHVNSPLHF. The CDR3 nucleotides read TGTGCCAGCAGCATGGGACACGTAAATTCACCCCTCCACTTT.